A single sample is the source of the 29 T cell receptor beta chains below, sequenced in a study of blood T cell repertoires in COVID-19. Assay used: immunoSEQ multiplex PCR; TCRdb lists only in-frame clones, some missing. This table holds roughly 200,000 clones, approximately 80% found once. Specimen: peripheral blood. These receptors were collected from a man between 60 and 75 years old with acute or convalescent COVID-19.

The chain employs TRBV6-1 and TRBJ2-7, with 7 bases aligning to TRBD1. With 2 bases clipped from V and 4 bases from J, the junction kept 8 bases outside the gene matches. The CDR3 covers 15 residues. The germline gives CDR1 MNHNS, CDR2 SASEGT. The CDR3 sequence is CASSESVGGWYEQYF. The CDR3 nucleotides read TGTGCCAGCAGTGAATCGGTAGGGGGCTGGTACGAGCAGTACTTC.

The chain joins TRBV19 to TRBJ2-3, with D perhaps TRBD1 (5 bases). The germline V and J ends were trimmed by 5 bases and 7 bases, with 22 bases remaining between them. From germline, CDR1 is LNHDA and CDR2 SQIVND (reference sequence). The CDR3 runs 16 residues. The CDR3 spells CASSGAAREILNTQYF. For the CDR3, the DNA is TGTGCCAGTAGTGGGGCGGCTAGAGAGATCTTAAATACGCAGTATTTT.

This chain uses TRBV21-1 with TRBJ1-2; TRBD1 is the table's D call, not checked against the DNA. TRBV21-1 is a known pseudogene. This CDR3 is 16 amino acids long. The CDR3 region is CASSNSEQQGPYGYTF. The CDR3 DNA follows: TGTGCCAGCAGCAACTCGGAACAACAGGGGCCCTATGGCTACACCTTC.

The V and J genes are TRBV10-1 and TRBJ1-1; TRBD1 matches at 8 bases. This CDR3 contains 14 residues. J lost 6 bases, V lost 3 bases, and 6 bases had no gene match. Germline loops: CDR1 WNHNN, CDR2 SYGVQD (reference sequence). In DNA, the CDR3 is TGCGCCAGCAGTGAATCAGGGGGCGGCCCTGAAGCTTTCTTT. Amino acids: CASSESGGGPEAFF.

The chain combines TRBV19 with TRBJ1-6, with D tentatively TRBD1 (6 bases). Trimming removed 5 bases at V and 6 bases at J, with 11 bases between. Germline CDR1 LNHDA, CDR2 SQIVND (reference sequence). The CDR3 has 14 residues. CDR3 sequence: CASSLVRGNSPLHF. The CDR3 nucleotides are TGTGCCAGTAGTTTAGTCAGGGGTAATTCACCCCTCCACTTT.

The V gene is TRBV29-1, the J gene TRBJ2-7; TRBD1 might be the D (5 bases). This CDR3 contains 13 residues. CDR1 and CDR2 (germline): SQVTM, ANQGSEA. The V gene lost 1 base and the J gene lost 5 bases, with 12 bases spanning the gap. CDR3 region: CSVEVFAGNEQYF. The CDR3 DNA follows: TGCAGCGTTGAAGTGTTTGCAGGGAACGAGCAGTACTTC.

The V and J genes are TRBV7-9 and TRBJ2-7; 12 bases line up with TRBD2. This CDR3 spans 17 amino acids. Trimming at V came to 1 base and at J to 6 bases, leaving 10 bases not matched to a gene. CDR1 and CDR2 (germline): SEHNR, FQNEAQ (reference sequence). The CDR3 here is CASSLGQTSGSSSEQYF. Here the CDR3 DNA reads TGTGCCAGCAGCTTAGGGCAGACTAGCGGGAGTAGTAGCGAGCAGTACTTC.

The chain uses TRBV7-2 and TRBJ2-5; 15 nucleotides align to TRBD2. This CDR3 spans 14 amino acids. The ends lost 5 bases at V and 9 bases at J; junction bases unmatched: 4. The germline CDR1 and CDR2 sequences are SGHTA and FQGNSA. The CDR3 sequence: CASSPRTSGRAQYF. As DNA, the CDR3 is TGTGCCAGCAGCCCGCGGACTAGCGGGAGGGCCCAGTACTTC.

The chain combines TRBV7-9 with TRBJ2-7; no firm D call. Trimming removed 2 bases from V and 0 bases from J, with 8 bases in between. This CDR3 has 14 amino acids. The germline V gene encodes CDR1 SEHNR and CDR2 FQNEAQ (reference sequence). CDR3 sequence: CASSLIRSSYEQYF. In nucleotides, the CDR3 is TGTGCCAGCAGCTTAATCAGAAGCTCCTACGAGCAGTACTTC. The complete variable domain, with remaining parts taken from reference TRBV7-9 and TRBJ2-7, reads DTGVSQNPRHKITKRGQNVTFRCDPISEHNRLYWYRQTLGQGPEFLTYFQNEAQLEKSRLLSDRFSAERPKGSFSTLEIQRTEQGDSAMYLCASSLIRSSYEQYFGPGTRLTVT.

The chain joins TRBV11-3 to TRBJ1-1, with TRBD1 as a possible D gene (6 bases). The V gene lost 5 bases and the J gene lost 5 bases, with 12 bases spanning the gap. There are 13 residues in the CDR3. CDR1 is SGHNT and CDR2 is YENEEA in the germline V gene. CDR3 DNA sequence: TGTGCCAGCAGCCAGGGACACCGGACTGAAGCTTTCTTT. It codes for CASSQGHRTEAFF.

This clone was seen just once. V gene TRBV6-5 combines with J gene TRBJ2-2, with 7 positions matching TRBD1. The V gene's germline CDR1 is MNHEY and CDR2 SVGAGI. The CDR3 is 14 amino acids. Losses at the gene ends were 8 bases for V and 4 bases for J; bases not matched to a gene: 7. CDR3 loop: CASEGARGTGELFF. Written as DNA, the CDR3 is TGTGCCAGCGAGGGGGCACGTGGCACCGGGGAGCTGTTTTTT.

This chain uses TRBV10-2 with TRBJ2-5; 7 bases are shared with TRBD2. Per the germline V gene, CDR1 is WSHSY and CDR2 is SAAADI. The CDR3 is 15 amino acids. The trim removed 3 bases at V and 1 base at J, leaving 5 bases unmatched. The CDR3 spells CASSDASGPQETQYF. The CDR3 DNA is TGCGCCAGCAGTGATGCTAGCGGTCCCCAAGAGACCCAGTACTTC.

This chain joins TRBV9 and TRBJ1-1, with 7 positions matching TRBD1. Trimming removed 5 bases from V and 0 bases from J; junction bases left unmatched: 13. In germline, CDR1 is SGDLS, CDR2 YYNGEE. This CDR3 has 17 amino acids. The CDR3 DNA reads as TGTGCCAGCAGTGATCTTGGGGCAGGGGGAGTGAACACTGAAGCTTTCTTT. It is translated as CASSDLGAGGVNTEAFF. Full variable domain (missing parts from reference TRBV9 and TRBJ1-1): DSGVTQTPKHLITATGQRVTLRCSPRSGDLSVYWYQQSLDQGLQFLIQYYNGEERAKGNILERFSAQQFPDLHSELNLSSLELGDSALYFCASSDLGAGGVNTEAFFGQGTRLTVV.

The chain joins TRBV20-1 to TRBJ2-7, with 10 bases matching TRBD1. This CDR3 has 14 residues. Germline V gives CDR1 DFQATT, CDR2 SNEGSKA (reference sequence). The V gene end was trimmed by 3 bases and the J gene end by 2 bases; junction bases not matched to a gene: 4. The CDR3 spells CSASGQGGTYEQYF. CDR3 nucleotides: TGCAGTGCTAGTGGACAGGGGGGGACCTACGAGCAGTACTTC.

About this clone itself: In the same sample, other DNA sequences code for this CDR3. The chain uses TRBV7-2 and TRBJ1-1; D is uncertain. CDR1 is SGHTA, CDR2 FQGNSA, per germline. Trimming shortened V by 1 base and J by 1 base, and 4 bases separated the two germline ends. This CDR3 has 13 amino acids. The CDR3 nucleotides read TGTGCCAGCAGCTTAGATCGGAACACTGAAGCTTTCTTT. Its protein product is CASSLDRNTEAFF.

This chain links TRBV2 with TRBJ2-7, with 9 nucleotides matching TRBD1. The ends lost 6 bases at V and 5 bases at J; junction bases unmatched: 11. The CDR3 is 15 residues long. CDR1 is SNHLY, CDR2 FYNNEI, per germline. The CDR3 loop is CASSDPGQGHDEQYF. In nucleotides, the CDR3 is TGTGCCAGCAGCGATCCGGGACAGGGACACGACGAGCAGTACTTC.

CDR3 loop: CASSQERSYRSYNEQFF. DNA of the CDR3: TGTGCCAGCAGCCAAGAGAGGAGTTACCGCTCCTACAATGAGCAGTTCTTC. V and J are TRBV4-2 and TRBJ2-1; D unresolved. The CDR3 covers 17 residues. Looked up from germline, CDR1 is LGHNA and CDR2 is YNFKEQ. V lost 0 bases to trimming and J lost 0 bases, with 12 bases between them.

The chain couples TRBV5-1 to TRBJ2-7; 7 bases match TRBD2. The trim removed 0 bases at V and 6 bases at J, leaving 6 bases unmatched. CDR3 length: 14 residues. In germline, CDR1 is SGHRS, CDR2 YFSETQ. The CDR3 nucleotides read TGCGCCAGCAGCTTGGGCGGCGGGAGAGGCGAGCAGTACTTC. This gives the protein CASSLGGGRGEQYF.

The CDR3 region is CASSTPPGLAGSTDTQYF. The CDR3 DNA reads TGTGCCAGTAGTACTCCCCCGGGACTAGCGGGGAGCACAGATACGCAGTATTTT. The chain is built from TRBV19 and TRBJ2-3, with 13 bases identical to TRBD2. J was trimmed by 0 bases and V by 4 bases; bases with no gene match: 7. The germline V gene encodes CDR1 LNHDA and CDR2 SQIVND (reference sequence). The CDR3 runs 18 residues.

The rearrangement uses TRBV4-1 and TRBJ2-7; 7 bases fit TRBD1. V shed 0 bases and J 4 bases; nucleotides not matched to a gene: 9. This CDR3 is 16 amino acids long. Germline assignment: CDR1 MGHRA and CDR2 YSYEKL. The CDR3 reads CASSQEGRGGLYEQYF. Here the CDR3 DNA reads TGCGCCAGCAGCCAAGAGGGCCGAGGGGGCCTATACGAGCAGTACTTC.

This CDR3 reads CASGLVRRGGPNTGELFF. CDR3 DNA sequence: TGTGCTAGTGGTTTGGTACGGCGGGGGGGCCCGAACACCGGGGAGCTGTTTTTT. The genes are TRBV12-5 and TRBJ2-2, with 9 bases matching TRBD2. The CDR3 loop spans 18 amino acids. Trimming took 0 bases from V and 0 from J; bases not matched to a gene: 5. The germline V gene encodes CDR1 LGHNT and CDR2 FRNRAP.

The chain employs TRBV6-5 and TRBJ2-2; 7 bases are shared with TRBD2. CDR1 is MNHEY, CDR2 SVGAGI, per germline. Trimming cost V 7 bases and J 1 base; bases outside gene matches: 6. This CDR3 is 15 amino acids long. For the CDR3, the DNA is TGTGCCAGCATCCACCTAGCGGTGAACACCGGGGAGCTGTTTTTT. Translating gives CASIHLAVNTGELFF.

The chain combines TRBV5-4 with TRBJ2-7; 10 bases match TRBD1. The V and J ends lost 9 bases and 6 bases, in that order; junction bases with no gene match: 6. Germline V lookup: CDR1 SGHNT, CDR2 YYREEE (reference sequence). The CDR3 covers 12 residues. The CDR3 coding sequence is TGTGCCACCCGGGACAGGGGAGCCGAGCAGTACTTC. It yields the protein CATRDRGAEQYF.

The V and J genes are TRBV3-1 (or the pseudogene TRBV3-2) and TRBJ1-2; a possible D gene is TRBD1 (5 bases). V gave up 0 bases and J gave up 4 bases, with 15 bases separating them. Germline V gene sequence: CDR1 LGHDT, CDR2 YNNKEL (reference sequence). The CDR3 is 16 residues long. In nucleotides, the CDR3 is TGTGCCAGCAGCCAAGATGTGGGGCCGCGGGGCTATGGCTACACCTTC. This codes for CASSQDVGPRGYGYTF.

The rearrangement links TRBV4-2 to TRBJ1-4; D possibly corresponds to TRBD1 (6 bases). The CDR3 contains 15 residues. V was clipped by 4 bases and J by 7 bases, with 16 bases between them. Germline-derived CDR1 and CDR2 are LGHNA and YNFKEQ. CDR3 residues: CASSPPQGGSEKLFF. As DNA, the CDR3 is TGTGCCAGCAGCCCCCCACAGGGAGGGAGTGAAAAACTGTTTTTT.

In its sample, this clone was seen once. The chain carries TRBV19 and TRBJ2-5; 11 nucleotides agree with TRBD2. The V gene end was trimmed by 5 bases and the J gene end by 5 bases; junction bases not matched to a gene: 7. CDR3 length equals 15 residues. Looked up from germline, CDR1 is LNHDA and CDR2 is SQIVND (reference sequence). CDR3 nucleotides: TGTGCCAGTAGTCTCACTAGCGGGGGCCGGGAGACCCAGTACTTC. Residues: CASSLTSGGRETQYF.

This sequence joins TRBV18 and TRBJ2-2, with D possibly matching TRBD2 (7 bases). The CDR3 is 15 amino acids. V lost 3 bases and J 1 base, leaving 9 bases between the germline ends. CDR1 is KGHSH and CDR2 is LQKENI in the germline V gene. The CDR3 region is CASSPRGQNTGELFF. The CDR3 region has the DNA TGTGCCAGCTCACCGCGGGGGCAGAACACCGGGGAGCTGTTTTTT.

The chain combines TRBV5-1 with TRBJ1-5; TRBD1 matches at 7 bases. CDR3 length equals 15 residues. Germline CDR1 is SGHRS and CDR2 is YFSETQ. Trimming cost V 4 bases and J 2 bases; bases outside gene matches: 6. This CDR3 is CASSETGSGNQPQHF. The CDR3, as DNA: TGCGCCAGCAGCGAGACAGGGTCGGGCAATCAGCCCCAGCATTTT.

The chain links TRBV7-3 to TRBJ1-1, with a tentative D call TRBD1 (5 bases). Germline CDR1 and CDR2: SGHTA and FQGTGA. Trimming pared 1 base from V and 5 bases from J, leaving 20 bases between. The CDR3 is made up of 17 amino acids. In nucleotides, the CDR3 is TGTGCCAGCAGCTTAATGGGGCCAAGGCATCGGGGGACTGAAGCTTTCTTT. This gives the protein CASSLMGPRHRGTEAFF.